This T cell receptor beta chain was obtained from a study of T-cell reconstitution after alpha-beta-depleted transplantation in children. Whole-study findings and limits: At day 60, the high TCRbeta diversity found in some patients originated from recipient T cells and thymic progenitors that had survived. Counts and diversity of T cells one year after transplant came mostly from newly produced T cells. In patients about two months after transplant, alpha-beta T cells reportedly arose from several hundred expanded graft clones.

This clonotype was counted between two and nine times. The antigen remains unidentified. The TCRbeta library incorporated unique molecular identifiers. MiXCR, applied by TCRdb to the PCR reads, yields one record per CDR3 protein. The data hold a few hundred thousand distinct CDR3 sequences, with 25% to 30% observed a single time. This TCR was sampled from a boy less than two years old with Wiskott-Aldrich syndrome, due to receive a stem cell transplant. The starting material was PBMCs, obtained before TCRalphabeta/CD19-depleted stem cell transplant.

The CDR3: CASSLESRNGETQYF. In DNA, the CDR3 is TGCGCCAGCAGCTTAGAAAGCCGGAATGGAGAGACCCAGTACTTC. V usage is TRBV5-1 and J usage is TRBJ2-5; D is ambiguous. With 2 bases removed from V and 4 bases from J, the gap between germline ends came to 15 bases. CDR1 and CDR2 from the germline V gene are SGHRS and YFSETQ. This CDR3 has 15 amino acids.